The 3 T cell receptor beta chains in this list originate from one sample, sequenced in a study of OX40 agonist ivuxolimab in advanced cancers. TCRdb's table, derived via immunoSEQ multiplex PCR, lists solely in-frame clones and lacks some. This sample carries 50,000 to 55,000 clones, over 75% of them seen once, and the ten largest clones take approximately 0.69%. The sequenced sample was CD4+ or CD8+ T cells sorted from blood, obtained in a trial of the OX40 agonist ivuxolimab. Source of these receptors: an adult with an advanced solid tumor such as melanoma, head and neck, liver or kidney cancer.

The chain employs TRBV28 and TRBJ2-7; 12 nucleotides line up with TRBD2. In germline, CDR1 is MDHEN, CDR2 SYDVKM. The V segment lost 5 bases and the J segment 0 bases; nucleotides outside the gene matches: 11. This CDR3 region has 18 residues. The DNA for the CDR3 is TGTGCCAGCAGTCCACGACTAGCGGGGGCCTTCTTCTCCTACGAGCAGTACTTC. Its translation is CASSPRLAGAFFSYEQYF.

The V and J genes are TRBV7-8 and TRBJ2-7; 7 bases map to TRBD1. Germline CDR1 is SGHVS and CDR2 is FQNEAQ. The V gene end was trimmed by 5 bases and the J gene end by 0 bases; junction bases not matched to a gene: 10. The CDR3 is 16 amino acids. CDR3 amino acids: CASSLTTGMGSYEQYF. CDR3 in DNA: TGTGCCAGCAGCCTCACGACAGGGATGGGCTCCTACGAGCAGTACTTC. Drawing the rest from reference TRBV7-8 and TRBJ2-7, the complete variable domain is GAGVSQSPRYKVAKRGQDVALRCDPISGHVSLFWYQQALGQGPEFLTYFQNEAQLDKSGLPSDRFFAERPEGSVSTLKIQRTQQEDSAVYLCASSLTTGMGSYEQYFGPGTRLTVT.

This chain connects TRBV5-1 to TRBJ2-3; D is possibly TRBD1 or TRBD2 (6 bases each). Trimming removed 4 bases at V and 2 bases at J, with 17 bases between. CDR3 size: 16 residues. Germline lookup yields CDR1 SGHRS and CDR2 YFSETQ. The CDR3 region is CASSDGGLGNTDTQYF. The CDR3 DNA sequence: TGCGCCAGCAGCGATGGGGGGCTGGGAAACACAGATACGCAGTATTTT. Supplemented by reference TRBV5-1 and TRBJ2-3, the full variable domain reads KAGVTQTPRYLIKTRGQQVTLSCSPISGHRSVSWYQQTPGQGLQFLFEYFSETQRNKGNFPGRFSGRQFSNSRSEMNVSTLELGDSALYLCASSDGGLGNTDTQYFGPGTRLTVL.